This T cell receptor beta chain was identified during a study of blood T cells in healthy people across ages. Study-wide results and caveats: Investigators treated diversity estimates from one million T cells as underestimates. Roughly linearly, TCR beta diversity per million T cells fell as age increased. It was the long-lived donors that had more naive CD4+ cells and higher diversity than aged donors.

Primed by a sample-barcoded 5' primer and a J-beta primer mix, a second PCR proceeded for roughly 7 to 12 cycles. TCRdb itself ran the 5' RACE reads through MiXCR, one entry per CDR3 protein. The sample holds nearly 1 million distinct CDR3 sequences, just over 50% seen once. Of note for this clonotype: Its antigen remains unidentified.

In terms of origin and age, donors were healthy Caucasian individuals from Russia aged 6 to 90. This TCR was recovered from a woman aged 55-75 years in good health. The sequenced sample consisted of blood.

CDR3 loop: CASSYSTGAGLTEQYF. The DNA for the CDR3 is TGTGCCAGCAGTTACTCAACAGGGGCAGGACTTACAGAGCAGTACTTC. The chain has TRBV6-5 and TRBJ2-5; 7 bases align to TRBD1. After removal of 0 bases from V and 11 bases from J, the junction contained 15 bases not matched to a gene. Germline V gene data show CDR1 as MNHEY and CDR2 as SVGAGI. The CDR3 runs to 16 residues.